Presented here are 6 T cell receptor delta chains from one specimen sequenced in a study of gamma-delta chains in newborns, infants, children. TCRdb reanalysed the reads with CATT. Of 14,000 to 15,000 delta-chain clones detected, roughly 7.7% appear once; the ten largest clones hold 20% to 25%. Sequences were obtained from blood. These receptors were obtained from a child who was a newborn, infant or young child, either healthy, febrile or measles-vaccinated (not recorded which).

This clone has only a few counts. The same CDR3 arises from other DNA sequences in this sample as well. The chain recombines TRDV2 with TRDJ3; 8 bases are a match to TRDD3. The CDR3 runs to 20 residues. V lost 0 bases, J lost 2 bases, and 11 bases stayed unmatched. CDR1 GEAIGNYY and CDR2 EKD come from the germline V gene. The chain's CDR3 is CACDTVGLGDFPWDTRQMFF. DNA of the CDR3: TGTGCCTGTGACACCGTAGGTCTGGGGGACTTCCCCTGGGACACCCGACAGATGTTTTTC.

By frequency in the sample, this clone is medium-sized. This same CDR3 is encoded by further DNA sequences in the sample. V is TRDV2 and J is TRDJ3; 9 bases line up with TRDD3. V trimming: 2 bases; J trimming: 0 bases; junction bases outside the gene matches: 7. The CDR3 sequence is 19 residues long. Germline-derived CDR1 and CDR2 are GEAIGNYY and EKD. The chain's CDR3 is CACDNSYWGSSWDTRQMFF. The CDR3 region has the DNA TGTGCCTGTGACAACTCTTACTGGGGGAGCTCCTGGGACACCCGACAGATGTTTTTC.

Comments on this clone: The database protein in TCRdb disagrees with the DNA translation at residue 8; the sequence shown here was translated from the DNA. In the same sample, other DNA sequences code for this CDR3. V gene TRDV2 combines with J gene TRDJ3; TRDD3 matches 8 bases. V dropped 1 base and J dropped 1; count of bases not matched to a gene: 5. From germline, CDR1 is GEAIGNYY and CDR2 EKD. The CDR3 runs to 18 residues. The CDR3 spells CACDTGGSWSWDTRQMFF. Written as DNA, the CDR3 is TGTGCCTGTGACACTGGGGGATCCTGGTCCTGGGACACCCGACAGATGTTTTTC.

This sequence joins TRDV2 and TRDJ3, with 8 nucleotides matching TRDD3. Germline CDR1 GEAIGNYY, CDR2 EKD. The length of the CDR3 is 20 residues. V dropped 0 bases and J dropped 0; count of bases not matched to a gene: 9. CDR3 DNA sequence: TGTGCCTGTGACACCGTTATGGGGGATGGTAGCTCCTGGGACACCCGACAGATGTTTTTC. It encodes CACDTVMGDGSSWDTRQMFF.

Remarks on this clone: Given a far larger clone just one base away, this is likely a sequencing read error. The same CDR3 can be traced to other DNA sequences in this sample. V and J are TRDV2 and TRDJ3; 7 bases fit TRDD3. The CDR3 contains 17 residues. Germline CDR1 and CDR2: GEAIGNYY and EKD. CDR3 region: CACDTVLGSWDTRQMFF. In nucleotides, the CDR3 is TGTGCCTGTGACACCGTACTGGGGTCCTGGGACACCCGTCAGATGTTTTTC.

To note about this clone: The identical CDR3 is also encoded by other nucleotide sequences in the sample. The V call is TRDV2, the J call TRDJ3, with 13 bases lining up with TRDD3. CDR3 size: 21 residues. Germline V gene lookup returns CDR1 GEAIGNYY and CDR2 EKD. Losses at the gene ends were 2 bases for V and 0 bases for J; bases not matched to a gene: 9. Here the CDR3 DNA reads TGTGCCTGTGACAAAGTACTGGGGGATACGCGGGGCTCCTGGGACACCCGACAGATGTTTTTC. Translated, it gives CACDKVLGDTRGSWDTRQMFF.